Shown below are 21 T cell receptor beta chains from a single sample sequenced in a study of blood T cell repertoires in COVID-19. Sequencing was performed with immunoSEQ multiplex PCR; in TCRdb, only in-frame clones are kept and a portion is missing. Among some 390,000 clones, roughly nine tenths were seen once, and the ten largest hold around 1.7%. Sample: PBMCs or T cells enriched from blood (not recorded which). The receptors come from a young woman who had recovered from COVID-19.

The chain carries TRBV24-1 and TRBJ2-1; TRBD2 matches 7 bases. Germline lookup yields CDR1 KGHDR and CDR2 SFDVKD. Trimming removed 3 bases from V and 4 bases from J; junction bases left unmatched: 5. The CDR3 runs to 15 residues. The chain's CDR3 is CATSDTGGGYNEQFF. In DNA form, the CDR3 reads TGTGCCACCAGTGATACAGGCGGGGGATACAATGAGCAGTTCTTC.

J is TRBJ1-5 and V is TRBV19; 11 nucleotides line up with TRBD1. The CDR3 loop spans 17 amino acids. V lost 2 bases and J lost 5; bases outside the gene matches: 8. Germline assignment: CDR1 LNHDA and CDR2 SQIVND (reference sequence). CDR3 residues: CASSIWTGGGWDQPQHF. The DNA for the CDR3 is TGTGCCAGTAGTATATGGACAGGGGGCGGGTGGGATCAGCCCCAGCATTTT.

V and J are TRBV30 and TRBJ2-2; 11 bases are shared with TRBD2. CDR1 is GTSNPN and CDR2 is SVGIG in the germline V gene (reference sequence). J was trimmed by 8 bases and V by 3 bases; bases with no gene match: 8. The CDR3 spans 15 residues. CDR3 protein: CAWRALAGVDGELFF. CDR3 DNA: TGTGCCTGGAGGGCACTAGCGGGAGTAGATGGGGAGCTGTTTTTT.

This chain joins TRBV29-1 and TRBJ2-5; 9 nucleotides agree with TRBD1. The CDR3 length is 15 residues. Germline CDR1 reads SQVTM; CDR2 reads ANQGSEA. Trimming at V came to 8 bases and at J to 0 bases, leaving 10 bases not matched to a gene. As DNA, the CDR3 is TGCAGCCCATGCCCGGGACAGGGCTACCAAGAGACCCAGTACTTC. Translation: CSPCPGQGYQETQYF. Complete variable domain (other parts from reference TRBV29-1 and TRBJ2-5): SAVISQKPSRDICQRGTSLTIQCQVDSQVTMMFWYRQQPGQSLTLIATANQGSEATYESGFVIDKFPISRPNLTFSTLTVSNMSPEDSSIYLCSPCPGQGYQETQYFGPGTRLLVL.

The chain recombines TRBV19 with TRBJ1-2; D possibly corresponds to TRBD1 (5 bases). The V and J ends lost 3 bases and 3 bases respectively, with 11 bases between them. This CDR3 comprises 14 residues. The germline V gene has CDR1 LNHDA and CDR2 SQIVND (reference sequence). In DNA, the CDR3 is TGTGCCAGTAGTATGCAGGGTAAAGACTATGGCTACACCTTC. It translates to CASSMQGKDYGYTF. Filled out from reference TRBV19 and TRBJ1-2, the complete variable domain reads DGGITQSPKYLFRKEGQNVTLSCEQNLNHDAMYWYRQDPGQGLRLIYYSQIVNDFQKGDIAEGYSVSREKKESFPLTVTSAQKNPTAFYLCASSMQGKDYGYTFGSGTRLTVV.

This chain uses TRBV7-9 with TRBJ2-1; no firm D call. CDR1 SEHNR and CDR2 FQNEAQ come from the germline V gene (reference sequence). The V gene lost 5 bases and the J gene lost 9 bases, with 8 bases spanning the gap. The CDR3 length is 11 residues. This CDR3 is CASSPPSEQFF. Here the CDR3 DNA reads TGTGCCAGCAGCCCACCCAGTGAGCAGTTCTTC.

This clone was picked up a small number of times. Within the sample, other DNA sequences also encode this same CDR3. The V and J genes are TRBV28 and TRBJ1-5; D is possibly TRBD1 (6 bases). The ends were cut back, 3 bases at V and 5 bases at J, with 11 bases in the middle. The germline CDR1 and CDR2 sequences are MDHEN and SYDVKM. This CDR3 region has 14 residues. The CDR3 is CASSFPDRYQPQHF. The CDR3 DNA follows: TGTGCCAGCAGTTTTCCGGACAGATATCAGCCCCAGCATTTT.

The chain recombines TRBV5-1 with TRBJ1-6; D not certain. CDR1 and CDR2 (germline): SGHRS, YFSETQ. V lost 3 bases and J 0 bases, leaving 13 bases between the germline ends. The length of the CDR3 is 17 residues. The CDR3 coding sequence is TGCGCCAGCAGCTCGGGATCTACTAGCTCCTATAATTCACCCCTCCACTTT. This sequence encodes CASSSGSTSSYNSPLHF.

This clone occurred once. CDR3 nucleotide sequence: TGTGCCAGCAGTTACCTCGAGAGTTTCGCTAATTCACCCCTCCACTTT. It translates to CASSYLESFANSPLHF. The gene calls are TRBV6-5 and TRBJ1-6; D remains unclear. Trimming left V 2 bases short and J 6 bases short, with 14 bases between. CDR1 and CDR2 from the germline V gene are MNHEY and SVGAGI. CDR3 length: 16 amino acids.

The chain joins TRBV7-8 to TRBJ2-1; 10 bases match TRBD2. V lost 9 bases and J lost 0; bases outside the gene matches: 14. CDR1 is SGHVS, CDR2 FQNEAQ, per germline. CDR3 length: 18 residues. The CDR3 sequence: CASGVLAGGYSSYNEQFF. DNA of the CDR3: TGTGCCAGTGGCGTGTTAGCGGGAGGTTACAGCTCCTACAATGAGCAGTTCTTC.

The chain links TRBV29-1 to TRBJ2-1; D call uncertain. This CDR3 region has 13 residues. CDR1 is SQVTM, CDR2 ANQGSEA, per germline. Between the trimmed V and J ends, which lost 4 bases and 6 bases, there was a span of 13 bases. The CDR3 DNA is TGCAGCGTTGCTGTTCAGGCCACCAATGAGCAGTTCTTC. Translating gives CSVAVQATNEQFF.

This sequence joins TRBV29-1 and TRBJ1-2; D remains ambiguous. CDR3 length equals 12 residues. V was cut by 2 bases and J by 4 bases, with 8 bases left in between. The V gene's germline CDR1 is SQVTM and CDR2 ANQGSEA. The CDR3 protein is CSVEWPGYGYTF. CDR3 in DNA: TGCAGCGTTGAATGGCCGGGCTATGGCTACACCTTC.

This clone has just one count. DNA for the CDR3: TGTGCCAGCAGCTTAGGCAGGGGGCGATCCCTCAATCAGCCCCAGCATTTT. Protein: CASSLGRGRSLNQPQHF. The chain has TRBV7-2 and TRBJ1-5; TRBD1 matches at 8 bases. Germline CDR1 SGHTA, CDR2 FQGNSA. V was clipped by 1 base and J by 3 bases; unmatched bases: 8. There are 17 residues in the CDR3.

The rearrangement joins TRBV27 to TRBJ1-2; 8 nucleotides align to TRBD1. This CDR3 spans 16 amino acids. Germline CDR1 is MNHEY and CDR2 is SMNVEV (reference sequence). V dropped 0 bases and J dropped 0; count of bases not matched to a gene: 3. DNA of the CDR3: TGTGCCAGCAGTTTATCCGGGACAGGCCCTAACTATGGCTACACCTTC. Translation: CASSLSGTGPNYGYTF.

This CDR3 reads CASSRGTGTDTQYF. CDR3 DNA: TGTGCCAGCAGTCGAGGAACGGGCACAGATACGCAGTATTTT. The chain employs TRBV28 and TRBJ2-3; unclear D gene. Trimming removed 5 bases from V and 1 base from J, with 10 bases in between. The CDR3 contains 14 residues. The germline gives CDR1 MDHEN, CDR2 SYDVKM.

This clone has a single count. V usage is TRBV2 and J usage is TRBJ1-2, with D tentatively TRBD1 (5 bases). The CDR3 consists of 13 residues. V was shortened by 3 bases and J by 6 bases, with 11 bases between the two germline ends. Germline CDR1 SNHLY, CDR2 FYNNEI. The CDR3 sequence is CASSDREDHGYTF. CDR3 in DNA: TGTGCCAGCAGTGACAGGGAAGATCATGGCTACACCTTC.

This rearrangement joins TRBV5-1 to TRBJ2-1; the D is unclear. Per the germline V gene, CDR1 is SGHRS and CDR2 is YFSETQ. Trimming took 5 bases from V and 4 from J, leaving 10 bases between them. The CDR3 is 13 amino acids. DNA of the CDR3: TGCGCCAGCAGTTCCAAAACTTACAATGAGCAGTTCTTC. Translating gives CASSSKTYNEQFF.

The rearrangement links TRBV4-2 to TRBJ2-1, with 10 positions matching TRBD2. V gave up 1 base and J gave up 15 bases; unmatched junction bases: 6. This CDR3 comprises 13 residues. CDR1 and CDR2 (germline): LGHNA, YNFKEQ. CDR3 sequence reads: CASSQATSGAVFF. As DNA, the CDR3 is TGTGCCAGCAGCCAAGCCACTAGCGGGGCGGTGTTCTTC.

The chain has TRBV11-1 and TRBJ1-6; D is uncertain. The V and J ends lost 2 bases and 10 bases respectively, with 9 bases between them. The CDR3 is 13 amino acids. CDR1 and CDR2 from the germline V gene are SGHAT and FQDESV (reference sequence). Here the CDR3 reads CASSLMRYSPLHF. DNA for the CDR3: TGTGCCAGCAGCTTAATGCGGTACTCACCCCTCCACTTT.

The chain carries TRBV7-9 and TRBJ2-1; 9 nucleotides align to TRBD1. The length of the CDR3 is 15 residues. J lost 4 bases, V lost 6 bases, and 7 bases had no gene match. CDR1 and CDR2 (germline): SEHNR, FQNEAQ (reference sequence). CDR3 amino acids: CASRPDRGQYNEQFF. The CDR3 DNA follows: TGTGCCAGCAGGCCGGACAGGGGCCAATACAATGAGCAGTTCTTC.

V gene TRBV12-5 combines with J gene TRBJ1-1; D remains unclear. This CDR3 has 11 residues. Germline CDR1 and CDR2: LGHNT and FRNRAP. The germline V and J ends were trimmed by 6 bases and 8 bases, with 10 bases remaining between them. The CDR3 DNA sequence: TGTGCTAGTGGCAGCGTAGGAGAAGCTTTCTTT. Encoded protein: CASGSVGEAFF.